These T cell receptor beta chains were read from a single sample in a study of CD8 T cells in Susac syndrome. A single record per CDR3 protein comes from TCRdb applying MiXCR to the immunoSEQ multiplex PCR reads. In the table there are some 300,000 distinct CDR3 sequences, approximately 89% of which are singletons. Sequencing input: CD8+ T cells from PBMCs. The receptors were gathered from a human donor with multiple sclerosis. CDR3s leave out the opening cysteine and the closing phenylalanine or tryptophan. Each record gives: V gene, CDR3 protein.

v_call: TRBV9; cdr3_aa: ASTAGGGTDTQY
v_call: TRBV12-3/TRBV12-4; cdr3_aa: ASSLAGGEETQY
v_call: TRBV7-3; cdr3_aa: ASSLSWMEYNEQF
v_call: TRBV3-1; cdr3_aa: ASTYGMAGDETQY
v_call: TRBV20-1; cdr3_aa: SAPTTSGPGLGQPQH
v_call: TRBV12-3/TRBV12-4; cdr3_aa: ASSFGAGQETQY
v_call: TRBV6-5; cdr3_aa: ASSGTGGNQF
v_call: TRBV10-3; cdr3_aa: AISGGYNEQF
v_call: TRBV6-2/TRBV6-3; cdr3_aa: ASRRSSGSLAYEQY
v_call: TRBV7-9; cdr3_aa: ASSSTGTGFEDTQY
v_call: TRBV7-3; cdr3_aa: ASSLGIGGTGELF
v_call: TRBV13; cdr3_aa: ASSLGGLGEDTEAF
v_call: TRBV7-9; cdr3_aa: ASSPDREKETQY
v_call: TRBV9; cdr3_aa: ASSVARTGGNTGELF
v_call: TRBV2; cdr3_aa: ASTPDRARVLIYGYT
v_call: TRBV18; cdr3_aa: ASSPLSWNTGELF
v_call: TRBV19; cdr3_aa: ASRTGGPTYSNQPQH
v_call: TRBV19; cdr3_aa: ASSLTGMNTEAF
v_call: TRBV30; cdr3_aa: AWKHLASGREATGELF
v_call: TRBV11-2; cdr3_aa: ASSLRVGGPFTEAF
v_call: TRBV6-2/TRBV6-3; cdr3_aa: ASSYSGLASALSTDTQY
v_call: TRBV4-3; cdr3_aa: ASSQRDPDNEQF
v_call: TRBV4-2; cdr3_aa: ASSPLGEAVPDTQY
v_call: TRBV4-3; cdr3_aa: ASSQDTGGPAGELF
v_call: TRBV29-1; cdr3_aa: SAVSGSQHEQY
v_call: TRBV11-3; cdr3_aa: ASSSRNEETQY
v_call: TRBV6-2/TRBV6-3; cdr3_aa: ASSYSGTEQY
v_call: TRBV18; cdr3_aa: ASSTKQGTQETQY
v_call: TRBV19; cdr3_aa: ASSILTPAGLSYEQY
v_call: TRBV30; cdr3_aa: AWSVHGPTYGYT
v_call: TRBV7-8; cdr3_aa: ASSSISGTNTGELF
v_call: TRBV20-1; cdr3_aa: SARDPDRDYEQY
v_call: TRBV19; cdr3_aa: ASMTGGSSYNEQF
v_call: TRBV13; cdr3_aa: ASSPEASGRYEQY
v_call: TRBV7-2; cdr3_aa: ASSLVIFGDSSTDTQY
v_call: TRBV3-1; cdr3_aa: ASSFGSWGDEQY